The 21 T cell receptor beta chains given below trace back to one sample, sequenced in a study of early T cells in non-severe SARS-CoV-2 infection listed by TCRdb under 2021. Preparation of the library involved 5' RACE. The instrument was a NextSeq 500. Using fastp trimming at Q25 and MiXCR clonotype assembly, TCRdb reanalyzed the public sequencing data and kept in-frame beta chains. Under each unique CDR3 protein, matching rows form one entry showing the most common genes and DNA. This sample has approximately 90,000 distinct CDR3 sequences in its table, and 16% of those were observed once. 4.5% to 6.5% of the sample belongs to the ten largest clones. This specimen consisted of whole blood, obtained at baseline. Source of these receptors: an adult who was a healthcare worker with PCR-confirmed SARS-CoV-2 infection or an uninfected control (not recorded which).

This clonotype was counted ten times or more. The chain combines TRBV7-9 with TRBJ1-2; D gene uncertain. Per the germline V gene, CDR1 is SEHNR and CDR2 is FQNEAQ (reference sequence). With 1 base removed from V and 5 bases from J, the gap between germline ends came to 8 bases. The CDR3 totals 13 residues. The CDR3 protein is CASSLDLRYGYTF. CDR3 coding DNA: TGTGCCAGCAGCTTAGACCTGAGATATGGCTACACCTTC.

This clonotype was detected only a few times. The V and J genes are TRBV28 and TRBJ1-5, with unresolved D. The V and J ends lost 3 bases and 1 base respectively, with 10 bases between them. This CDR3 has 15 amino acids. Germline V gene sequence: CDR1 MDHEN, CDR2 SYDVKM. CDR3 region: CASSFSGKSNQPQHF. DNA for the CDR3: TGTGCCAGCAGTTTTTCGGGGAAGAGCAATCAGCCCCAGCATTTT.

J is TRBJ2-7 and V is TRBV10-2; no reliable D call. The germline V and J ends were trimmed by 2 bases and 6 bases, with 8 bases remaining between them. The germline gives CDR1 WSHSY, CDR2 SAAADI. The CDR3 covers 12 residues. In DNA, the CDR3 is TGCGCCAGCAGTGAGAGTTGGTCCGAGCAGTACTTC. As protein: CASSESWSEQYF.

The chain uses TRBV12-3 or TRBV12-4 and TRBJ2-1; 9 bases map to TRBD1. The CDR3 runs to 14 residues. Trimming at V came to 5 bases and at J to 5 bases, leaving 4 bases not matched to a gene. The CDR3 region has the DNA TGTGCCAGCAGTCTTGGGACAGGGAACAATGAGCAGTTCTTC. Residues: CASSLGTGNNEQFF.

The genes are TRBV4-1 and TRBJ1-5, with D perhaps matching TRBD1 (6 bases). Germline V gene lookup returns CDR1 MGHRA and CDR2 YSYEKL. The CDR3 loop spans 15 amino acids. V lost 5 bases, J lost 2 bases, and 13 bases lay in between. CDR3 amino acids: CASSTPGAGNQPQHF. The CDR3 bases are TGCGCCAGCAGCACCCCAGGGGCGGGCAATCAGCCCCAGCATTTT.

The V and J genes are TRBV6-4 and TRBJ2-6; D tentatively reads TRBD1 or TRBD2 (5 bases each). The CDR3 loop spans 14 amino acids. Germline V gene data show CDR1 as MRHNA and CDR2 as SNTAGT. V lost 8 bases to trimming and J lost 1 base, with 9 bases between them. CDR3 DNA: TGTGCCAGCGCCGAGGGGTCTGGGGCCAACGTCCTGACTTTC. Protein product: CASAEGSGANVLTF.

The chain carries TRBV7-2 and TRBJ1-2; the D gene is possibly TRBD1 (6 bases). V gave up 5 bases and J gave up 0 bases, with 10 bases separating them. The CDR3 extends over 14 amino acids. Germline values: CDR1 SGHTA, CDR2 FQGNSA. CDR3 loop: CASSPAGANYGYTF. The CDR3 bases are TGTGCCAGCAGCCCAGCAGGGGCTAACTATGGCTACACCTTC.

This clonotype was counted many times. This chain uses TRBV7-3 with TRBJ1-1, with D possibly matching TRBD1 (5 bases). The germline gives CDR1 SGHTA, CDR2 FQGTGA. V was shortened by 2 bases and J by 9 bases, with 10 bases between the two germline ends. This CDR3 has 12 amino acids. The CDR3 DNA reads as TGTGCCAGCAGCTTAGGCCAGGGACAAGCTTTCTTT. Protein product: CASSLGQGQAFF. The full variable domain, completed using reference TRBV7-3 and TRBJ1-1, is GAGVSQTPSNKVTEKGKYVELRCDPISGHTALYWYRQSLGQGPEFLIYFQGTGAADDSGLPNDRFFAVRPEGSVSTLKIQRTERGDSAVYLCASSLGQGQAFFGQGTRLTVV.

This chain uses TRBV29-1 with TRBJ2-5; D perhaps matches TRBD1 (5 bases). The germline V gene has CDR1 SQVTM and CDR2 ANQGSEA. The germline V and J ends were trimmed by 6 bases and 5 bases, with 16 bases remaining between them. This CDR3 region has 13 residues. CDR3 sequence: CSVVQERGETQYF. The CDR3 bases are TGCAGCGTCGTACAGGAAAGGGGCGAGACCCAGTACTTC.

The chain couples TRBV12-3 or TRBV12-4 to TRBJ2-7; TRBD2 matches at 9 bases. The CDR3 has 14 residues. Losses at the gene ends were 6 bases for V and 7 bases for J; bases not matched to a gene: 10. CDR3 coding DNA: TGTGCCAGCAGGCCCCTAGCGGGATTGGGTGAGCAGTACTTC. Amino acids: CASRPLAGLGEQYF.

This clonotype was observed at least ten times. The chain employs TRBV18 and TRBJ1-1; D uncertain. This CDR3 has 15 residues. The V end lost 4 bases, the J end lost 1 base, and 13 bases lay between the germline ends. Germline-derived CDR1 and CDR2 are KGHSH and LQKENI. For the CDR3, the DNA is TGTGCCAGCTCACAACGTGACGGCAAGAACACTGAAGCTTTCTTT. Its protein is CASSQRDGKNTEAFF.

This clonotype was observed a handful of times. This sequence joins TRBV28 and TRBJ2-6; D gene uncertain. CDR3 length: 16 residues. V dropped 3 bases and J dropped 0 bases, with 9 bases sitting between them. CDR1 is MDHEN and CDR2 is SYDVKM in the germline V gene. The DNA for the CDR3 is TGTGCCAGCAGTTTGGACGTTGCCTCTGGGGCCAACGTCCTGACTTTC. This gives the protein CASSLDVASGANVLTF. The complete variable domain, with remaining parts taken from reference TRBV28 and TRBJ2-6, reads DVKVTQSSRYLVKRTGEKVFLECVQDMDHENMFWYRQDPGLGLRLIYFSYDVKMKEKGDIPEGYSVSREKKERFSLILESASTNQTSMYLCASSLDVASGANVLTFGAGSRLTVL.

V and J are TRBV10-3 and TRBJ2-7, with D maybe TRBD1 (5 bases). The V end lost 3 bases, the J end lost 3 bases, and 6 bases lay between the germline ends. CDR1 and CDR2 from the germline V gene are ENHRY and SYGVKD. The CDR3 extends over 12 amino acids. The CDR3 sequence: CAISDQGYEQYF. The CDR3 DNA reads TGTGCCATCAGTGATCAGGGCTACGAGCAGTACTTC.

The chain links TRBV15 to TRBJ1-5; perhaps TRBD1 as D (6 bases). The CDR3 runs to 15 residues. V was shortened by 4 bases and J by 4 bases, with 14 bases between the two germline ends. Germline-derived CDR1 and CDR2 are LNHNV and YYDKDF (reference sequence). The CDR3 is CATSKGVGQNQPQHF. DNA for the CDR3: TGTGCCACCAGCAAAGGGGTGGGACAAAATCAGCCCCAGCATTTT.

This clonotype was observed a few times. The CDR3 sequence: CASSQETRSGELFF. CDR3 sequence (DNA): TGCGCCAGCAGCCAAGAGACTAGATCCGGGGAGCTGTTTTTT. The chain couples TRBV4-3 to TRBJ2-2; D is perhaps TRBD2 (6 bases). CDR1 and CDR2 from the germline V gene are LGHNA and YSLEER. The CDR3 extends over 14 amino acids. Trimming stripped 0 bases from V and 6 bases from J, with 8 bases between.

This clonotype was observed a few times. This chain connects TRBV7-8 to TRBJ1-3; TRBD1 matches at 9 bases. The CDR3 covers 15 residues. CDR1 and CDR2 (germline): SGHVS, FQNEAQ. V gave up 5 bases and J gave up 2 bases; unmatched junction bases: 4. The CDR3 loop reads CASSAHRGPGNTIYF. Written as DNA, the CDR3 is TGTGCCAGCAGCGCACACAGGGGGCCTGGAAACACCATATATTTT.

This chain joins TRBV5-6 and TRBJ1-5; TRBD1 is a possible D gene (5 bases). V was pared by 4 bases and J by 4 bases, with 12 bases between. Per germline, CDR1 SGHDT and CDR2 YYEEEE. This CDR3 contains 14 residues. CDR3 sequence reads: CASSKTDLNQPQHF. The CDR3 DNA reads TGTGCCAGCAGCAAGACAGACCTTAATCAGCCCCAGCATTTT.

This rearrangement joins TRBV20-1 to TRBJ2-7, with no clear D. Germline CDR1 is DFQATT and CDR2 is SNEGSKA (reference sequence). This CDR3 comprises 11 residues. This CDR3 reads CRKTDVYEQYF. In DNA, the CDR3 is TGCAGAAAGACCGACGTTTACGAGCAGTACTTC.

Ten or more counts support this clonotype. The CDR3 reads CASSGSGSYEQYF. The CDR3 coding sequence is TGCGCCAGCAGCGGTAGCGGGAGTTACGAGCAGTACTTC. The J gene is TRBJ2-7, the V gene TRBV5-1; 9 bases line up with TRBD2. The germline V gene has CDR1 SGHRS and CDR2 YFSETQ. The CDR3 extends over 13 amino acids. V lost 4 bases, J lost 4 bases, and 3 bases stayed unmatched.

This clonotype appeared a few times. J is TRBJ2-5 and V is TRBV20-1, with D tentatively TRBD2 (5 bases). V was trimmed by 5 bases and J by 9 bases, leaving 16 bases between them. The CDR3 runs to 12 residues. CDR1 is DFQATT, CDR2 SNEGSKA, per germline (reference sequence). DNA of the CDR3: TGCAGTGCTGGTCGGACGGGATTGTCCCAGTACTTC. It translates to CSAGRTGLSQYF.

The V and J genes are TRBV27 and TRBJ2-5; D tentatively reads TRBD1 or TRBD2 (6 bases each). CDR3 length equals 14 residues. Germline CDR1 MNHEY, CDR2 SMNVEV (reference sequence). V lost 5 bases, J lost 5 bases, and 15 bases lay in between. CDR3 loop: CASSRGTQLETQYF. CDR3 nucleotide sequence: TGTGCCAGCAGTCGCGGGACACAGCTCGAGACCCAGTACTTC.